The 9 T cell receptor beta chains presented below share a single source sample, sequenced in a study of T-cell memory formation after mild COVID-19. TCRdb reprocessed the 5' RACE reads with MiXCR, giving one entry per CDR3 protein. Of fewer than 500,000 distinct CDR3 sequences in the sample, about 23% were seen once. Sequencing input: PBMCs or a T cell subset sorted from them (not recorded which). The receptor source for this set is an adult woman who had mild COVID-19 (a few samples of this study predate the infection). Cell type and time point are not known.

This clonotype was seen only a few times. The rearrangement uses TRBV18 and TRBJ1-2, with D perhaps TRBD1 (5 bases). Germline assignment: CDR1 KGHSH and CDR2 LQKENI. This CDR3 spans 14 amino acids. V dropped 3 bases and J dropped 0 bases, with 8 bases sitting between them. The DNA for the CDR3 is TGTGCCAGCTCACCGCCGGGACCTAACTATGGCTACACCTTC. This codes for CASSPPGPNYGYTF.

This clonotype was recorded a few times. CDR3 sequence reads: CASSQDSNTYNEQFF. CDR3 coding DNA: TGTGCCAGCAGCCAAGATTCGAACACCTACAATGAGCAGTTCTTC. V and J are TRBV3-1 and TRBJ2-1; D gene unclear. V was clipped by 0 bases and J by 2 bases, with 8 bases between them. The CDR3 totals 15 residues. Germline V lookup: CDR1 LGHDT, CDR2 YNNKEL (reference sequence).

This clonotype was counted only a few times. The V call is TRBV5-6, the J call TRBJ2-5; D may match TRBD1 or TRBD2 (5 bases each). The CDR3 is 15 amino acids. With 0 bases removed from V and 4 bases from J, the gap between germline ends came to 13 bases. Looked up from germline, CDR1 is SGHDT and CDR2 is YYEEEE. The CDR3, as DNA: TGTGCCAGCAGCTTGGTTGAAGGGACGGGAGAGACCCAGTACTTC. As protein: CASSLVEGTGETQYF.

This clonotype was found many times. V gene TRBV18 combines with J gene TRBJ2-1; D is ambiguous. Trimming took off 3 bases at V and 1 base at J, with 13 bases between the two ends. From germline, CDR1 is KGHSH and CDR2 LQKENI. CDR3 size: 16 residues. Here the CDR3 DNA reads TGTGCCAGCTCACCGTTTACAGATTTTTCCTACAATGAGCAGTTCTTC. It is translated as CASSPFTDFSYNEQFF.

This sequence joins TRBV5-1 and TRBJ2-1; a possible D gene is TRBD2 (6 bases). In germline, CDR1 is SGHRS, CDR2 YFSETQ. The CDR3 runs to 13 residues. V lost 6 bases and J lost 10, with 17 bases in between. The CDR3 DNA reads TGCGCCAGCAATCAACCTTCCGCGGGAGAGCAGTTCTTC. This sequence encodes CASNQPSAGEQFF.

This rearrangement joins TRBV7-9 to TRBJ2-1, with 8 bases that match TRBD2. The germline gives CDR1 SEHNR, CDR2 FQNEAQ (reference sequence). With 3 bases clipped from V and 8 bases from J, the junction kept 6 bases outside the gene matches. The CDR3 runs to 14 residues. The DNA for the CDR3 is TGTGCCAGCAGCTTCACGGGAGGGGTAGATGAGCAGTTCTTC. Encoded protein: CASSFTGGVDEQFF.

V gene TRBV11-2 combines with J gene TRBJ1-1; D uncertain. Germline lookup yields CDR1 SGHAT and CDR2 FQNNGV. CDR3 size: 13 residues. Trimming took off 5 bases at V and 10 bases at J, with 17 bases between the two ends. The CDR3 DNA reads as TGTGCCAGCAGCCCCGGACGGAGGAGTGGAGCTTTCTTT. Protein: CASSPGRRSGAFF. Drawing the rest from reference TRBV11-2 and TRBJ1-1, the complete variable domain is EAGVAQSPRYKIIEKRQSVAFWCNPISGHATLYWYQQILGQGPKLLIQFQNNGVVDDSQLPKDRFSAERLKGVDSTLKIQPAKLEDSAVYLCASSPGRRSGAFFGQGTRLTVV.

The CDR3 region is CASSSGTSGKNEQYF. Here the CDR3 DNA reads TGTGCCAGCAGCAGTGGGACTAGCGGGAAGAACGAGCAGTACTTC. V and J are TRBV7-9 and TRBJ2-7; 13 nucleotides agree with TRBD2. V lost 5 bases and J lost 5; bases outside the gene matches: 6. The CDR3 consists of 15 residues. CDR1 and CDR2 (germline): SEHNR, FQNEAQ (reference sequence).

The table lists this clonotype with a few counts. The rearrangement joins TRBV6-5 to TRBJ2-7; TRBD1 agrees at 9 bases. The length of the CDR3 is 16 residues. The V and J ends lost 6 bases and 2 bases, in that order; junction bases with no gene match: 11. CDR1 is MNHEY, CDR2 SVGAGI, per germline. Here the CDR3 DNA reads TGTGCCAGCAGCCCAAATATGGGACAGGGCACCTACGAGCAGTACTTC. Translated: CASSPNMGQGTYEQYF.